A selection of T cell receptor beta chains follows, all from one sample in a study of shared clonotypes between healthy human individuals. Repertoires were generated with immunoSEQ multiplex PCR, while TCRdb's copy carries only in-frame clones and drops some. The profile shows roughly 2.1 million clones, roughly 91% of them singletons. Sequencing input: naive CD8+ T cells from PBMCs. The receptors here all came from a man younger than 35 in good health. Some clones in this sample may be carry-over from other donors' samples. CDR3s include the opening cysteine and the closing phenylalanine or tryptophan. The order of the fields is J gene, clone size, D gene, V gene, CDR3 protein, CDR3 DNA. A D gene is named only where the DNA matches it firmly. Not every row has a clone size; where given, it reads once, few, many or a size class.

TRBJ1-1	once	NA	TRBV11-2	CASSSINLRVGNTEAFF	TGTGCCAGCAGCTCCATCAATCTCAGGGTCGGGAACACTGAAGCTTTCTTT
TRBJ1-4	NA	NA	TRBV2	CASSPGRSNEKLFF	TGTGCCAGCAGTCCGGGACGAAGTAATGAAAAACTGTTTTTT
TRBJ2-1	NA	TRBD2	TRBV4-1	CASSQDGGGDEQFF	TGCGCCAGCAGCCAAGATGGGGGAGGGGATGAGCAGTTCTTC
TRBJ1-1	NA	TRBD1	TRBV9	CASSTRQGDAEAFF	TGTGCCAGCAGCACAAGGCAGGGGGACGCTGAAGCTTTCTTT
TRBJ2-3	NA	TRBD2	TRBV5-1	CASSLDWASGRDTQYF	TGCGCCAGCAGCTTGGATTGGGCTAGCGGGAGAGATACGCAGTATTTT
TRBJ1-5	few	TRBD1	TRBV11-2	CASSWGTGSGNQPQHF	TGTGCCAGCAGCTGGGGGACAGGGAGTGGCAATCAGCCCCAGCATTTT
TRBJ2-7	NA	NA	TRBV11-2	CASSYGRGPYEQYF	TGTGCCAGCAGCTACGGGAGGGGGCCCTACGAGCAGTACTTC
TRBJ1-2	NA	NA	TRBV9	CASSPRELF	TGTGCCAGCAGCCCACGGGAGCTTTTC
TRBJ1-1	NA	NA	TRBV7-9	CASSPTRGLDTEAFF	TGTGCCAGCAGCCCCACACGGGGCCTCGACACTGAAGCTTTCTTT
TRBJ1-2	NA	NA	TRBV7-8	CASSLSVTQDYTF	TGTGCCAGCAGCTTATCCGTGACGCAGGACTACACCTTC
TRBJ2-6	NA	NA	TRBV5-1	CASSLEGQGKIDGANVLTF	TGCGCCAGCAGCTTGGAAGGCCAGGGGAAGATCGATGGGGCCAACGTCCTGACTTTC